These 14 T cell receptor beta chains share one sample of origin, sequenced in a study of vaccination and CD4 T cells after COVID-19. Treatment denoted: roughly nine-day PBMC culture with coronavirus spike peptide pools or control peptides (ViraFEST assay). Sequencing of DNA taken from cultured CD4+ T cells relied on the Oncomine TCR Beta short-read assay. Each CDR3 protein gets one entry after TCRdb re-called the PCR reads with MiXCR. The sample has about 18,000 distinct CDR3 sequences, about three fifths seen once. No antigens are known for them. Specimen: CD4+ T cells from blood, cultured in vitro. The receptors shown here come from a human donor who had recovered from COVID-19.

The chain recombines TRBV20-1 with TRBJ2-1; 12 bases agree with TRBD2. There are 14 residues in the CDR3. The trim removed 6 bases at V and 7 bases at J, leaving 7 bases unmatched. CDR1 is DFQATT and CDR2 is SNEGSKA in the germline V gene (reference sequence). CDR3: CSATLAGGPNEQFF. The DNA for the CDR3 is TGCAGTGCGACCCTAGCGGGAGGGCCAAATGAGCAGTTCTTC.

V usage is TRBV27 and J usage is TRBJ2-1; 11 bases line up with TRBD2. The CDR3 covers 16 residues. Germline CDR1 and CDR2: MNHEY and SMNVEV (reference sequence). The V segment lost 6 bases and the J segment 7 bases; nucleotides outside the gene matches: 11. The CDR3 spells CASSPELAGDSNEQFF. Here the CDR3 DNA reads TGTGCCAGCAGCCCAGAACTAGCGGGAGACTCTAATGAGCAGTTCTTC.

This chain uses TRBV27 with TRBJ2-4, with 7 bases identical to TRBD2. This CDR3 has 13 amino acids. Germline CDR1 and CDR2: MNHEY and SMNVEV (reference sequence). V gave up 5 bases and J gave up 7 bases; unmatched junction bases: 5. This CDR3 is CASSPNGRNIQYF. CDR3 sequence (DNA): TGTGCCAGCAGTCCTAACGGGAGGAACATTCAGTACTTC.

This chain connects TRBV11-2 to TRBJ2-3; unclear D gene. V was trimmed by 2 bases and J by 2 bases, leaving 17 bases between them. The CDR3 spans 17 residues. Per the germline V gene, CDR1 is SGHAT and CDR2 is FQNNGV. CDR3 nucleotides: TGTGCCAGCAGCTTAATTCCGGTCACTTACTCCACAGATACGCAGTATTTT. The encoded protein is CASSLIPVTYSTDTQYF.

The V and J genes are TRBV6-1 and TRBJ1-1; 9 bases align to TRBD1. The V segment lost 7 bases and the J segment 5 bases; nucleotides outside the gene matches: 8. CDR1 is MNHNS and CDR2 is SASEGT in the germline V gene. CDR3 length equals 14 residues. The CDR3 DNA reads as TGTGCCAGCAAGTCTACAGGGGGCCTTACTGAAGCTTTCTTT. It is translated as CASKSTGGLTEAFF.

This clonotype was seen a few times. The chain links TRBV20-1 to TRBJ2-3; 8 nucleotides line up with TRBD2. This CDR3 has 16 amino acids. The V and J ends lost 1 base and 3 bases, in that order; junction bases with no gene match: 9. Per germline, CDR1 DFQATT and CDR2 SNEGSKA (reference sequence). CDR3 amino acids: CSARGISGIQTDTQYF. The DNA for the CDR3 is TGCAGTGCTAGAGGCATTAGCGGGATTCAAACAGATACGCAGTATTTT.

This clonotype was counted a few times. The rearrangement links TRBV6-1 to TRBJ2-2; D not certain. CDR1 is MNHNS, CDR2 SASEGT, per germline. Trimming left V 4 bases short and J 2 bases short, with 8 bases between. The CDR3 runs to 14 residues. The CDR3 region is CASSGVVNTGELFF. Written as DNA, the CDR3 is TGTGCCAGCAGTGGAGTAGTAAACACCGGGGAGCTGTTTTTT.

The count of this clonotype is one. The J gene is TRBJ1-1, the V gene TRBV25-1; D might be TRBD1 (5 bases). V dropped 6 bases and J dropped 6 bases, with 14 bases sitting between them. The CDR3 is made up of 13 amino acids. Germline CDR1 MGHDK, CDR2 SYGVNS. CDR3 DNA sequence: TGTGCCAGCAGCTGGGACGGTTATTCTGAAGCTTTCTTT. Encoded protein: CASSWDGYSEAFF.

This clonotype was detected only a few times. The CDR3 nucleotides read TGTGCCAGCAGCCCCACAACGGTGGAGTCACCCCTCCACTTT. Its translation is CASSPTTVESPLHF. The chain combines TRBV6-1 with TRBJ1-6; D call uncertain. The germline V and J ends were trimmed by 6 bases and 10 bases, with 16 bases remaining between them. Germline V gives CDR1 MNHNS, CDR2 SASEGT. This CDR3 is 14 amino acids long.

This sequence joins TRBV27 and TRBJ2-3; no clear D. Germline lookup yields CDR1 MNHEY and CDR2 SMNVEV (reference sequence). CDR3 length: 16 residues. Trimming took 5 bases from V and 4 from J, leaving 19 bases between them. CDR3 bases: TGTGCCAGCAGTCTGACTGTTAACATCGGTCCAGATACGCAGTATTTT. Its protein is CASSLTVNIGPDTQYF.

The V call is TRBV21-1, the J call TRBJ2-4; the table's D call TRBD1 went unverified against the DNA. TRBV21-1 is tagged as a pseudogene. There are 15 residues in the CDR3. The CDR3 loop is CASIAVQGKGDIQYF. The CDR3 nucleotides are TGTGCCAGCATCGCTGTTCAGGGGAAGGGGGACATTCAGTACTTC.

A few counts support this clonotype. The rearrangement uses TRBV10-3 and TRBJ2-3; the match to TRBD2 covers 8 bases. The V gene end was trimmed by 4 bases and the J gene end by 0 bases; junction bases not matched to a gene: 6. Germline lookup yields CDR1 ENHRY and CDR2 SYGVKD. The CDR3 totals 16 residues. The CDR3: CAISGGTSGSTDTQYF. In DNA form, the CDR3 reads TGTGCCATCAGTGGTGGAACTAGCGGAAGCACAGATACGCAGTATTTT.

V gene TRBV19 combines with J gene TRBJ1-3; no clear D gene. Trimming took 2 bases from V and 0 from J, leaving 11 bases between them. The CDR3 has 16 amino acids. Germline-derived CDR1 and CDR2 are LNHDA and SQIVND (reference sequence). The CDR3 DNA sequence: TGTGCCAGTAGTATAAGCGCGGATTACTCTGGAAACACCATATATTTT. Protein: CASSISADYSGNTIYF.

In its sample, this clonotype was seen a few times. The chain uses TRBV9 and TRBJ1-1; 11 bases line up with TRBD1. Germline CDR1 and CDR2: SGDLS and YYNGEE. The CDR3 extends over 14 amino acids. The V gene end was trimmed by 9 bases and the J gene end by 6 bases; junction bases not matched to a gene: 10. The CDR3, as DNA: TGTGCCACCCCAAAAAGGACAGGGGGCCCTGAAGCTTTCTTT. Encoded protein: CATPKRTGGPEAFF.